Following are 28 T cell receptor beta chains from one sample sequenced in a study of cytomegalovirus exposure and HLA in healthy donors. Researchers ran the PCR with 60 Vbeta and 13 Jbeta primers. TCRdb keeps only in-frame clones here, not all; method: immunoSEQ multiplex PCR. This table holds about 150,000 clones, around 80% found once. The sample consisted of PBMCs. These receptors all come from a man in his forties or fifties in good health and CMV-seronegative.

The V and J genes are TRBV11-2 and TRBJ2-5; 9 bases are a match to TRBD1. This CDR3 has 16 amino acids. Germline lookup yields CDR1 SGHAT and CDR2 FQNNGV. Trimming took 1 base from V and 1 from J; bases not matched to a gene: 4. The CDR3, as DNA: TGTGCCAGCAGCTTAGGTACAGGGGGCGTCCAAGAGACCCAGTACTTC. It translates to CASSLGTGGVQETQYF.

J is TRBJ1-2 and V is TRBV5-4; 7 bases match TRBD1. The length of the CDR3 is 14 residues. J lost 7 bases, V lost 0 bases, and 6 bases had no gene match. Germline lookup yields CDR1 SGHNT and CDR2 YYREEE (reference sequence). The CDR3 spells CASSLARQGSGYTF. The DNA of the CDR3 is TGTGCCAGCAGCTTGGCCCGACAGGGTTCTGGCTACACCTTC.

The V and J genes are TRBV4-2 and TRBJ2-1; TRBD2 matches 7 bases. V was pared by 6 bases and J by 6 bases, with 14 bases of the junction left unmatched. CDR1 is LGHNA, CDR2 YNFKEQ, per germline. This CDR3 contains 16 residues. The CDR3 reads CASRRSETSRANEQFF. The CDR3 region has the DNA TGTGCCAGCAGGAGAAGCGAGACTAGCAGGGCCAATGAGCAGTTCTTC.

The V gene is TRBV14, the J gene TRBJ2-7, with D maybe TRBD2 (6 bases). In germline, CDR1 is SGHDN, CDR2 FVKESK. Trimming left V 4 bases short and J 2 bases short, with 6 bases between. There are 12 residues in the CDR3. The CDR3 sequence is CASSRLAYEQYF. The CDR3 DNA reads as TGTGCCAGCAGCCGACTAGCCTACGAGCAGTACTTC. The full variable domain, its missing parts supplied by reference TRBV14 and TRBJ2-7, is EAGVTQFPSHSVIEKGQTVTLRCDPISGHDNLYWYRRVMGKEIKFLLHFVKESKQDESGMPNNRFLAERTGGTYSTLKVQPAELEDSGVYFCASSRLAYEQYFGPGTRLTVT.

This clone was recorded a few times. The V gene is TRBV29-1, the J gene TRBJ2-5, with TRBD1 matching 10 bases. Germline CDR1 reads SQVTM; CDR2 reads ANQGSEA. This CDR3 comprises 18 residues. J was trimmed by 4 bases and V by 4 bases; bases with no gene match: 18. As DNA, the CDR3 is TGCAGCGTTGGGGGGTGGGACAGGGGAGGCGGGATCGGAGAGACCCAGTACTTC. Protein: CSVGGWDRGGGIGETQYF.

The chain joins TRBV7-9 to TRBJ2-7; no reliable D call. Trimming stripped 0 bases from V and 3 bases from J, with 6 bases between. Germline assignment: CDR1 SEHNR and CDR2 FQNEAQ (reference sequence). This CDR3 is built from 13 residues. CDR3 sequence reads: CASSLAGSYEQYV. CDR3 nucleotide sequence: TGTGCCAGCAGCTTAGCGGGCAGCTACGAGCAGTACGTC.

This clone turned up a few times. The chain combines TRBV7-8 with TRBJ1-2; TRBD1 might be the D (5 bases). Trimming left V 6 bases short and J 4 bases short, with 12 bases between. Germline lookup yields CDR1 SGHVS and CDR2 FQNEAQ. This CDR3 region has 13 residues. The CDR3 sequence is CASSPGRPYGYTF. CDR3 bases: TGTGCCAGCAGTCCAGGGAGGCCCTATGGCTACACCTTC. Full variable domain (rest looked up from reference TRBV7-8 and TRBJ1-2): GAGVSQSPRYKVAKRGQDVALRCDPISGHVSLFWYQQALGQGPEFLTYFQNEAQLDKSGLPSDRFFAERPEGSVSTLKIQRTQQEDSAVYLCASSPGRPYGYTFGSGTRLTVV.

J is TRBJ2-7 and V is TRBV10-2, with a possible D match to TRBD1 (5 bases). The germline V and J ends were trimmed by 1 base and 0 bases, with 7 bases remaining between them. The CDR3 has 14 amino acids. CDR1 WSHSY and CDR2 SAAADI come from the germline V gene. This CDR3 is CASSEWGLSYEQYV. Written as DNA, the CDR3 is TGCGCCAGCAGTGAGTGGGGCCTCTCCTACGAGCAGTACGTC.

J is TRBJ1-1 and V is TRBV5-5; no clear D gene. The CDR3 consists of 13 residues. Germline V lookup: CDR1 SGHKS, CDR2 YYEKEE (reference sequence). The germline V and J ends were trimmed by 0 bases and 10 bases, with 13 bases remaining between them. CDR3 coding DNA: TGTGCCAGCAGCTTGGGACTCCATGTCGGAGCTTTCTTT. It specifies CASSLGLHVGAFF.

The chain joins TRBV2 to TRBJ2-1; 9 bases match TRBD2. CDR1 and CDR2 (germline): SNHLY, FYNNEI. The trim removed 1 base at V and 10 bases at J, leaving 8 bases unmatched. This CDR3 contains 15 residues. Written as DNA, the CDR3 is TGTGCCAGCAGTGAAGTTCGCGGGAGGGCGGGGGAGCAGTTCTTC. Translating it yields CASSEVRGRAGEQFF. Supplemented by reference TRBV2 and TRBJ2-1, the full variable domain reads EPEVTQTPSHQVTQMGQEVILRCVPISNHLYFYWYRQILGQKVEFLVSFYNNEISEKSEIFDDQFSVERPDGSNFTLKIRSTKLEDSAMYFCASSEVRGRAGEQFFGPGTRLTVL.

This clone was detected only once. The J gene is TRBJ2-7, the V gene TRBV27; the match to TRBD1 covers 7 bases. Germline V gives CDR1 MNHEY, CDR2 SMNVEV (reference sequence). This CDR3 contains 13 residues. V dropped 6 bases and J dropped 5; count of bases not matched to a gene: 7. This chain's CDR3 is CASRVRGGHEQYV. The CDR3 coding sequence is TGTGCCAGCAGGGTTAGAGGGGGCCACGAGCAGTACGTC.

The chain uses TRBV27 and TRBJ1-2; D is undetermined. The CDR3 is 14 residues long. Trimming took 5 bases from V and 0 from J, leaving 10 bases between them. Germline CDR1 and CDR2: MNHEY and SMNVEV (reference sequence). The CDR3 DNA reads TGTGCCAGCAGTGACGGGAAAACTAACTATGGCTACACCTTC. The encoded protein is CASSDGKTNYGYTF.

V is TRBV5-4 and J is TRBJ1-1; TRBD1 aligns across 10 bases. CDR1 SGHNT and CDR2 YYREEE come from the germline V gene (reference sequence). Trimming took 2 bases from V and 3 from J; bases not matched to a gene: 4. This CDR3 has 15 residues. The CDR3 DNA sequence: TGTGCCAGCAGCTTTAAGGACAGGGGGGACACTGAAGCTTTCTTT. This gives the protein CASSFKDRGDTEAFF.

V is TRBV4-1 and J is TRBJ2-7, with D possibly being TRBD1 (5 bases). Trimming left V 3 bases short and J 2 bases short, with 8 bases between. The CDR3 runs to 13 residues. Germline CDR1 reads MGHRA; CDR2 reads YSYEKL. The chain's CDR3 is CASSHGATYEQYF. CDR3 nucleotide sequence: TGCGCCAGCAGCCATGGGGCTACCTACGAGCAGTACTTC.

About this clone itself: Relative to the germline gene, one junction end is altered; a read error may explain this. The J gene is TRBJ1-2, the V gene TRBV7-9; the D gene is possibly TRBD1 (5 bases). CDR3 length equals 14 residues. Germline lookup yields CDR1 SEHNR and CDR2 FQNEAQ (reference sequence). CDR3 region: CSSSLSGSNYGYTF. CDR3 sequence (DNA): TGTTCCAGCAGCTTATCAGGGTCCAACTATGGCTACACCTTC.

V usage is TRBV18 and J usage is TRBJ1-3, with unresolved D. Germline CDR1 is KGHSH and CDR2 is LQKENI. The ends were cut back, 1 base at V and 0 bases at J, with 7 bases in the middle. This CDR3 region has 15 residues. The CDR3 sequence is CASSPRSGSGNTIYF. The CDR3 DNA follows: TGTGCCAGCTCACCACGAAGCGGCTCTGGAAACACCATATATTTT.

The chain links TRBV30 to TRBJ2-2; TRBD2 matches 12 bases. Germline lookup yields CDR1 GTSNPN and CDR2 SVGIG (reference sequence). This CDR3 has 16 residues. Trimming removed 3 bases from V and 6 bases from J; junction bases left unmatched: 8. CDR3: CAWRVLAGGPAGELFF. DNA for the CDR3: TGTGCCTGGAGGGTTCTAGCGGGAGGGCCGGCCGGGGAGCTGTTTTTT.

The chain recombines TRBV27 with TRBJ1-2, with TRBD1 as a possible D gene (5 bases). Germline values: CDR1 MNHEY, CDR2 SMNVEV (reference sequence). The CDR3 extends over 14 amino acids. Trimming took 5 bases from V and 1 from J, leaving 11 bases between them. CDR3 coding DNA: TGTGCCAGCAGTGGGCCGGGACTTAACTATGGCTACACCTTC. Amino acid sequence: CASSGPGLNYGYTF.

V usage is TRBV28 and J usage is TRBJ2-7, with 12 bases aligning to TRBD2. With 4 bases clipped from V and 2 bases from J, the junction kept 3 bases outside the gene matches. The germline V gene encodes CDR1 MDHEN and CDR2 SYDVKM. The CDR3 sequence is 15 residues long. CDR3 sequence: CASSSPSGRAYEQYF. Written as DNA, the CDR3 is TGTGCCAGCAGTTCGCCTAGCGGGAGGGCCTACGAGCAGTACTTC.

This chain connects TRBV15 to TRBJ2-7, with a tentative D call TRBD2 (6 bases). The CDR3 contains 13 residues. V lost 3 bases and J 3 bases, leaving 9 bases between the germline ends. Germline values: CDR1 LNHNV, CDR2 YYDKDF (reference sequence). The CDR3 protein is CATSSNGGYEQYF. CDR3 nucleotide sequence: TGTGCCACCAGCAGTAACGGGGGCTACGAGCAGTACTTC.

J is TRBJ1-5 and V is TRBV30; D possibly corresponds to TRBD1 (6 bases). The CDR3 consists of 13 residues. The germline gives CDR1 GTSNPN, CDR2 SVGIG (reference sequence). Trimming pared 3 bases from V and 4 bases from J, leaving 10 bases between. CDR3 in amino acids: CAWSQGQNQPQHF. As DNA, the CDR3 is TGTGCCTGGAGCCAGGGACAAAATCAGCCCCAGCATTTT.

V gene TRBV11-2 combines with J gene TRBJ1-4; D is uncertain. The CDR3 spans 14 residues. V shed 5 bases and J shed 5 bases, with 12 bases lying between them. Germline CDR1 SGHAT, CDR2 FQNNGV. The DNA for the CDR3 is TGTGCCAGCAGCCCCTTCCCGGGGAATGAAAAACTGTTTTTT. Translated, it gives CASSPFPGNEKLFF.

V and J are TRBV4-2 and TRBJ1-1; D unclear. Germline assignment: CDR1 LGHNA and CDR2 YNFKEQ. V dropped 4 bases and J dropped 0 bases, with 9 bases sitting between them. This CDR3 is built from 14 residues. The CDR3 bases are TGTGCCAGCAGCCCGGAGGACCTGAACACTGAAGCTTTCTTT. It yields the protein CASSPEDLNTEAFF.

This chain uses TRBV6-6 with TRBJ2-7, with 10 bases matching TRBD1. The trim removed 0 bases at V and 5 bases at J, leaving 4 bases unmatched. The CDR3 spans 15 residues. The V gene's germline CDR1 is MNHNY and CDR2 SVGAGI (reference sequence). CDR3 loop: CASSYSGTGVHEQYF. The DNA for the CDR3 is TGTGCCAGCAGTTACTCGGGGACAGGGGTCCACGAGCAGTACTTC.

V and J are TRBV7-9 and TRBJ2-1; D might be TRBD2 (5 bases). This CDR3 region has 13 residues. V lost 2 bases and J lost 8, with 10 bases in between. Germline CDR1 SEHNR, CDR2 FQNEAQ (reference sequence). This CDR3 is CASSLTLDYEQFF. DNA for the CDR3: TGTGCCAGCAGCTTAACACTAGACTATGAGCAGTTCTTC. Variable domain in full (rest from reference TRBV7-9 and TRBJ2-1): DTGVSQNPRHKITKRGQNVTFRCDPISEHNRLYWYRQTLGQGPEFLTYFQNEAQLEKSRLLSDRFSAERPKGSFSTLEIQRTEQGDSAMYLCASSLTLDYEQFFGPGTRLTVL.

This sequence joins TRBV6-1 and TRBJ1-4, with D perhaps TRBD1 (5 bases). CDR3 size: 17 residues. The germline CDR1 and CDR2 sequences are MNHNS and SASEGT. V was pared by 1 base and J by 7 bases, with 19 bases between. The CDR3, as DNA: TGTGCCAGCAGTGAAGGGCAGGGCACCACGGGGGGTGAAAAACTGTTTTTT. Translated: CASSEGQGTTGGEKLFF.

The chain carries TRBV5-1 and TRBJ2-2, with TRBD2 identical over 8 bases. CDR3 length: 14 amino acids. From germline, CDR1 is SGHRS and CDR2 YFSETQ. After removal of 3 bases from V and 7 bases from J, the junction contained 5 bases not matched to a gene. The CDR3 coding sequence is TGCGCCAGCAGCTCAGCGGGAGCGGTCGGGGAGCTGTTTTTT. Amino acids: CASSSAGAVGELFF.

The rearrangement joins TRBV5-6 to TRBJ1-2; possible D gene TRBD1, 5 bases. The germline V gene has CDR1 SGHDT and CDR2 YYEEEE. The V gene lost 4 bases and the J gene lost 2 bases, with 9 bases spanning the gap. This CDR3 has 13 amino acids. The CDR3 DNA sequence: TGTGCCAGCAGCCCGGGACTGAACTATGGCTACACCTTC. Its protein product is CASSPGLNYGYTF.